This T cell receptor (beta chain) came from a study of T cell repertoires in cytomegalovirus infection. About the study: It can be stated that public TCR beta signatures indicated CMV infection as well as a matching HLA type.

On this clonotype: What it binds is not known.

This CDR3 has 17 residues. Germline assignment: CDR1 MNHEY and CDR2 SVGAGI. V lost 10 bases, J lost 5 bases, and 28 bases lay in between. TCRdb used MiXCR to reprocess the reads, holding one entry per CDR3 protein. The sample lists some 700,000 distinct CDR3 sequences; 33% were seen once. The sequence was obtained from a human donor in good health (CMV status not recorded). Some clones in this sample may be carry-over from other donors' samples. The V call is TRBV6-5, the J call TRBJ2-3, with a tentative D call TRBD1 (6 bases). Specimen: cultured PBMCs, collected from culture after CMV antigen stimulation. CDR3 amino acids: CATPVKEGVEGKDTQYF. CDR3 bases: TGTGCCACCCCAGTTAAAGAGGGGGTAGAGGGAAAAGATACGCAGTATTTT.